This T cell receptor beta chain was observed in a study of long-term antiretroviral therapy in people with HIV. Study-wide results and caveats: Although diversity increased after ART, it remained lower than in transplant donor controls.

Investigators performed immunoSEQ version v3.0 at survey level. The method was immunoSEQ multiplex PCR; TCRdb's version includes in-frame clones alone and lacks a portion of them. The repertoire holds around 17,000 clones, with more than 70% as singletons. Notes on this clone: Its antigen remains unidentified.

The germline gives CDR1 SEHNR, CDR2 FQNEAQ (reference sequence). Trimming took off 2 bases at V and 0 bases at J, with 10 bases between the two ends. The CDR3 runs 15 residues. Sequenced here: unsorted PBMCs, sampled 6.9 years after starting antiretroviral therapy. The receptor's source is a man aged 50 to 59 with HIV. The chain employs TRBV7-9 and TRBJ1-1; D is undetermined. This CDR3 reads CASSLWVGMNTEAFF. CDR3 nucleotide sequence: TGTGCCAGCAGCTTATGGGTAGGGATGAACACTGAAGCTTTCTTT. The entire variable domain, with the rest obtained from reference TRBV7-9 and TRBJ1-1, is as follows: DTGVSQNPRHKITKRGQNVTFRCDPISEHNRLYWYRQTLGQGPEFLTYFQNEAQLEKSRLLSDRFSAERPKGSFSTLEIQRTEQGDSAMYLCASSLWVGMNTEAFFGQGTRLTVV.